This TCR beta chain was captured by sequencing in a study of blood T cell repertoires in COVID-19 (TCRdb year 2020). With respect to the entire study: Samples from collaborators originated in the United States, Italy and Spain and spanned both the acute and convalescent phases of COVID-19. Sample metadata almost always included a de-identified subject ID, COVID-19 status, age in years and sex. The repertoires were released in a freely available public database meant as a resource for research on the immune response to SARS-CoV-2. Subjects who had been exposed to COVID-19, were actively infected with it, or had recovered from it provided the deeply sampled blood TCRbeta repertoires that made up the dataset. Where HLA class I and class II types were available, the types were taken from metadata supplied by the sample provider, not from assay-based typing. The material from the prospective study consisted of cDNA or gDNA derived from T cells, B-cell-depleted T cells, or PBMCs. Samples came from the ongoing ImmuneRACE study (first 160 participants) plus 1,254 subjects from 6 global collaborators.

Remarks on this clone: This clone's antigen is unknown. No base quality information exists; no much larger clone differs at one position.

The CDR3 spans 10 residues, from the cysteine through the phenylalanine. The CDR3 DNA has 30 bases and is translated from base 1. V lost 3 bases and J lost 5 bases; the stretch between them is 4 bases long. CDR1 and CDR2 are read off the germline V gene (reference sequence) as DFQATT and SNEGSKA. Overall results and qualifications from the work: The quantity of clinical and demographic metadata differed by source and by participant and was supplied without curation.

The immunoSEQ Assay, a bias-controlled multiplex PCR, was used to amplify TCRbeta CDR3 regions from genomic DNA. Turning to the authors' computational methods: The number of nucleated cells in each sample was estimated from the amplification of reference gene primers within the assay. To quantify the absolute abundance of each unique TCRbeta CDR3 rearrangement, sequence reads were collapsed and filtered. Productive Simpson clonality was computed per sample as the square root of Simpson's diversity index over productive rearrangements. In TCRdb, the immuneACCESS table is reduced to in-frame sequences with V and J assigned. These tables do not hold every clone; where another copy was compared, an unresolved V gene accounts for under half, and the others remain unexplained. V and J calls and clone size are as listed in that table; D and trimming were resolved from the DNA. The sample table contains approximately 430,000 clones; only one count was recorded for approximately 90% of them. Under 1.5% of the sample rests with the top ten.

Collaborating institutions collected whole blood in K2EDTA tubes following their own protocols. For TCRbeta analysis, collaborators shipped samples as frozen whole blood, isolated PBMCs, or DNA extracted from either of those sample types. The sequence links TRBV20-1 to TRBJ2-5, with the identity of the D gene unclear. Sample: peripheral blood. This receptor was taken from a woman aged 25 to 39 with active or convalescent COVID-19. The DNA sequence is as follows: TGCAGTGCTAGGAGTGAGACCCAGTACTTC. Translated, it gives CSARSETQYF.